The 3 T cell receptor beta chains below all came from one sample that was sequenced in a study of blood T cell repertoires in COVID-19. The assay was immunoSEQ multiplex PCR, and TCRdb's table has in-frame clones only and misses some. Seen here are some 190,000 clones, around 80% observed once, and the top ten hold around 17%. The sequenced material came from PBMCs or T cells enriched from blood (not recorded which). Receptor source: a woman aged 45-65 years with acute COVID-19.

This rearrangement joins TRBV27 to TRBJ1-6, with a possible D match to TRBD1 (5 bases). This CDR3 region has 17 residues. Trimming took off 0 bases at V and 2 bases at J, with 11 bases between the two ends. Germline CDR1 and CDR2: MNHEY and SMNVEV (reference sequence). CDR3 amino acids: CASSLSSGITYNSPLHF. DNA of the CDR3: TGTGCCAGCAGTTTATCGTCAGGGATCACCTATAATTCACCCCTCCACTTT.

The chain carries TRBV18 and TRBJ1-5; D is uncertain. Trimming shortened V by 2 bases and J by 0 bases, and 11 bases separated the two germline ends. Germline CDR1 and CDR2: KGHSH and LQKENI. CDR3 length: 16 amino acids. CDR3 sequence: CASSPTAGYSNQPQHF. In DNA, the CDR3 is TGTGCCAGCTCACCAACAGCCGGTTATAGCAATCAGCCCCAGCATTTT.

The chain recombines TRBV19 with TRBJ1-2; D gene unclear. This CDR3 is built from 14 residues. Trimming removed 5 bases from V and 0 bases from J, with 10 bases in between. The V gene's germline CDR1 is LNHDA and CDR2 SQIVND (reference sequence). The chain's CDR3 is CASSFQVANYGYTF. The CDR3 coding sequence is TGTGCCAGTAGTTTCCAAGTAGCTAACTATGGCTACACCTTC.